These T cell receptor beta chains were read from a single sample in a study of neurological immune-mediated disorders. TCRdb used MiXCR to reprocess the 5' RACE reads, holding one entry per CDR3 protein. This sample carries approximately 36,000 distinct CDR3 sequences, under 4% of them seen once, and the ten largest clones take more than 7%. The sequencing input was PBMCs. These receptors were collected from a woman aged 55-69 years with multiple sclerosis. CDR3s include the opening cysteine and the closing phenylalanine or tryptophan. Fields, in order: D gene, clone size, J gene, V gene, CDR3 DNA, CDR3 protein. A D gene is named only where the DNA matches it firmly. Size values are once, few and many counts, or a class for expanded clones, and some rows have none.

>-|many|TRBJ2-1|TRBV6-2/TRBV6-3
TGTGCCAGCAGTTACCGCCGCGCAGGCGACAATGAGCAGTTCTTC
CASSYRRAGDNEQFF
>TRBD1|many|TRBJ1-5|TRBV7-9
TGTGCCAGCAGCACGACAGGGGTCCCCAATCAGCCCCAGCATTTT
CASSTTGVPNQPQHF
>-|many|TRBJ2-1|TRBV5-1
TGCGCCAGCAGCAGGGAACAGGGTTCCAATGAGCAGTTCTTC
CASSREQGSNEQFF
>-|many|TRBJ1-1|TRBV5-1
TGCGCCAGCAGCTCTGGGGAAATCGGGACCAAGTTCTGTTTT
CASSSGEIGTKFCF
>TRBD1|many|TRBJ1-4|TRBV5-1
TGCGCCAGCAGCTTGCTATCTGTGGGACAGGGAAATGAAAAACTGTTTTTT
CASSLLSVGQGNEKLFF
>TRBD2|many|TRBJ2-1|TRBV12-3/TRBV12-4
TGTGCCAGCATAAGGGCGGGGGGTTCCAATGAGCAGTTCTTC
CASIRAGGSNEQFF
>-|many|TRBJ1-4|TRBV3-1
TGTGCCAGCAGCCAAGATATCACGGTTAATGAAAAACTGTTTTTT
CASSQDITVNEKLFF
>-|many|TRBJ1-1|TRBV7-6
TGTGCCAGCAGCTCGCAAGAGACAGAGAACACTGAAGCTTTCTTT
CASSSQETENTEAFF
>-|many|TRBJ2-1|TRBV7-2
TGTGCCAGCAGACCGTTCGGTGGACAGTTAAATGAGCAGTTCTTC
CASRPFGGQLNEQFF
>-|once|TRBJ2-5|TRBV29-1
TGCAGCGTTGGGACGCAAGAGACCCAGTACTTC
CSVGTQETQYF
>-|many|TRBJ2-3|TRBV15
TGTGCCACCAGCAGGGGGATAGGGGATACGCAGTATTTT
CATSRGIGDTQYF
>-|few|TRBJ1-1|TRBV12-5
TGTGCTAGTGGCCTCACCCAGGGCGGGAACACTGAAGCTTTCTTT
CASGLTQGGNTEAFF
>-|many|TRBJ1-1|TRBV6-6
TGTGCCAGCAGTTTCCCAGGGATGAACACTGAAGCTTTCTTT
CASSFPGMNTEAFF
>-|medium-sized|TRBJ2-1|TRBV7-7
TGTGCTAGCAGCTCGGACGGGAATGAGCAGTTCTTC
CASSSDGNEQFF
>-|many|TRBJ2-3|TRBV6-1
TGTGCCAGCAGTGAACGGGCTCGAGTTCCAGATACGCAGTATTTT
CASSERARVPDTQYF
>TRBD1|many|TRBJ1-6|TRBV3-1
TGTGCCAGCAGCCGGACGACAGGGGCGATAGGGTCACCCCTCCACTTT
CASSRTTGAIGSPLHF
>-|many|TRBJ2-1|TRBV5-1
TGCGCCAGCAGCTTCGCAGGGGTGTCCTACAATGAGCAGTTCTTC
CASSFAGVSYNEQFF
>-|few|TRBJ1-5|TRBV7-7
TGTGCTAGCAGCTTGGATCTGGGTCAGCCCCAGCATTTT
CASSLDLGQPQHF
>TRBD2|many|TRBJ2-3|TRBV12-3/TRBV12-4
TGTGCCAGCAGTTTAATGCTAGCGGGTGATACGCAGTATTTT
CASSLMLAGDTQYF
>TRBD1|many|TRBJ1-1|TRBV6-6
TGTGCCAGCAGTTACGGGGACAGGGGCCCTGAAGCTTTCTTT
CASSYGDRGPEAFF
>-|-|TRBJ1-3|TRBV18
TGTGCCAGCTCACCAACCCCACAGGGAACCTCTGGAAAAAACATATATTTT
CASSPTPQGTSGKNIYF
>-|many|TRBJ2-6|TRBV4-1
TGCGCCAGCAGCCAAGTTGTCGAGTGGACAGTTGGGGCCAACGTCCTGACTTTC
CASSQVVEWTVGANVLTF
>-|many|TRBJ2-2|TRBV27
TGTGCCAGCAGTTTGGACAGACAATCCCTCACCGGGGAGCTGTTTTTT
CASSLDRQSLTGELFF
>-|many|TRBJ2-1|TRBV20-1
TGCAGTGCTGTACAGGGAGGGGGGTCCTACAATGAGCAGTTCTTC
CSAVQGGGSYNEQFF